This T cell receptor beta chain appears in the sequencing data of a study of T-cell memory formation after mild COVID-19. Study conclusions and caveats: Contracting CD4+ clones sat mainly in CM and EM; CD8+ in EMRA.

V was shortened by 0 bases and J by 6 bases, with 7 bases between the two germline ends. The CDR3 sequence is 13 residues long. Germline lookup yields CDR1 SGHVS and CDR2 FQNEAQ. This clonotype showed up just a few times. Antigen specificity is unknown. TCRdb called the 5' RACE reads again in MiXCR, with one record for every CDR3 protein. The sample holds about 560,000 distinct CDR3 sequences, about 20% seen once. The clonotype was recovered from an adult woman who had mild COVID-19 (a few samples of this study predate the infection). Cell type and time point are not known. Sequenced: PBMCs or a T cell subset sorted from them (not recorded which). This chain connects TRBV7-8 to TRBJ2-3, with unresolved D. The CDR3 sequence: CASSLAVGDTQYF. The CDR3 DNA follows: TGTGCCAGCAGCTTAGCTGTAGGTGATACGCAGTATTTT.